What follows are 11 T cell receptor beta chains derived from one specimen sequenced in a study of shared clonotypes between healthy human individuals. This table comes from immunoSEQ multiplex PCR, and its TCRdb copy is limited to in-frame clones, with some not included. This table holds over a million clones, more than 95% found once. Sequencing was done on a sample of naive CD4+ T cells sorted from blood. Subset here: CD45RA+ positively selected. The receptors were gathered from a young man in good health.

J is TRBJ2-7 and V is TRBV4-2; 9 positions agree with TRBD2. The V segment lost 0 bases and the J segment 4 bases; nucleotides outside the gene matches: 4. The CDR3 spans 15 residues. The germline CDR1 and CDR2 sequences are LGHNA and YNFKEQ. The CDR3 region has the DNA TGTGCCAGCAGCCAAGATCCAGCGGGGGGATACGAGCAGTACTTC. Translated: CASSQDPAGGYEQYF.

This chain connects TRBV28 to TRBJ2-7, with 7 bases fitting TRBD1. Trimming at V came to 3 bases and at J to 2 bases, leaving 4 bases not matched to a gene. The CDR3 contains 14 residues. Germline CDR1 reads MDHEN; CDR2 reads SYDVKM. The CDR3 coding sequence is TGTGCCAGCAGTTTCTGGACAGGCGCCTACGAGCAGTACTTC. Translation: CASSFWTGAYEQYF.

The gene calls are TRBV2 and TRBJ2-6; D remains unclear. Trimming left V 6 bases short and J 4 bases short, with 19 bases between. Germline loops: CDR1 SNHLY, CDR2 FYNNEI. The CDR3 loop spans 17 amino acids. CDR3 sequence reads: CASRAAGFRLGANVLTF. DNA of the CDR3: TGTGCCAGCAGGGCCGCCGGTTTCCGTCTGGGGGCCAACGTCCTGACTTTC.

This rearrangement joins TRBV19 to TRBJ2-7; 8 positions match TRBD2. This CDR3 comprises 16 residues. With 6 bases clipped from V and 4 bases from J, the junction kept 14 bases outside the gene matches. Germline V CDR1 and CDR2: LNHDA, SQIVND (reference sequence). CDR3 amino acids: CASSLIRTSRFYEQYF. CDR3 DNA: TGTGCCAGTAGCTTAATCAGGACTAGCAGGTTTTACGAGCAGTACTTC. The full variable domain, its missing parts supplied by reference TRBV19 and TRBJ2-7, is DGGITQSPKYLFRKEGQNVTLSCEQNLNHDAMYWYRQDPGQGLRLIYYSQIVNDFQKGDIAEGYSVSREKKESFPLTVTSAQKNPTAFYLCASSLIRTSRFYEQYFGPGTRLTVT.

This chain uses TRBV6-1 with TRBJ2-2, with TRBD1 identical over 7 bases. This CDR3 is built from 15 residues. V lost 8 bases and J lost 0; bases outside the gene matches: 6. Germline CDR1 reads MNHNS; CDR2 reads SASEGT. In DNA form, the CDR3 reads TGTGCCAGCCGTGGGACAGACTCGAACACCGGGGAGCTGTTTTTT. Its protein is CASRGTDSNTGELFF.

CDR3 nucleotides: TGTGCCAGCAGCCCGGGGCCAGGGAGAGATACGCAGTATTTT. It codes for CASSPGPGRDTQYF. The V and J genes are TRBV7-1 and TRBJ2-3, with D perhaps being TRBD1 or TRBD2 (5 bases each). TRBV7-1 is an open reading frame, and its role is uncertain. V dropped 5 bases and J dropped 5 bases, with 14 bases sitting between them. The CDR3 loop spans 14 amino acids.

The rearrangement uses TRBV5-4 and TRBJ2-1; the match to TRBD2 covers 12 bases. The CDR3 contains 15 residues. Unmatched junction bases numbered 5, after V lost 5 bases and J lost 5 bases. Per the germline V gene, CDR1 is SGHNT and CDR2 is YYREEE (reference sequence). Here the CDR3 DNA reads TGTGCCAGCAGAACGACTAGCGGGAGCCACAATGAGCAGTTCTTC. Amino acid sequence: CASRTTSGSHNEQFF.

This clone was recorded once. The chain combines TRBV19 with TRBJ2-7, with a tentative D call TRBD1 (6 bases). The germline CDR1 and CDR2 sequences are LNHDA and SQIVND (reference sequence). This CDR3 is built from 15 residues. Trimming left V 8 bases short and J 3 bases short, with 20 bases between. The CDR3 nucleotides are TGTGCCAGTCAGTCGTTGGGGCAGGGGAGCTACGAGCAGTACTTC. Amino acids: CASQSLGQGSYEQYF.

V gene TRBV4-3 combines with J gene TRBJ2-3; tentative D call: TRBD2 (5 bases). Trimming removed 1 base at V and 2 bases at J, with 13 bases between. The CDR3 is made up of 16 amino acids. The germline gives CDR1 LGHNA, CDR2 YSLEER. CDR3 sequence (DNA): TGCGCCAGCAGCCAAGGCACTAGGAGTGACACAGATACGCAGTATTTT. Translated, it gives CASSQGTRSDTDTQYF.

V gene TRBV28 combines with J gene TRBJ2-7; TRBD2 aligns across 8 bases. This CDR3 is built from 14 residues. Trimming took 2 bases from V and 2 from J; bases not matched to a gene: 2. CDR1 and CDR2 (germline): MDHEN, SYDVKM. CDR3 sequence reads: CASSLSGSTYEQYF. The DNA for the CDR3 is TGTGCCAGCAGTTTAAGCGGGAGTACCTACGAGCAGTACTTC. Complete variable domain (other parts from reference TRBV28 and TRBJ2-7): DVKVTQSSRYLVKRTGEKVFLECVQDMDHENMFWYRQDPGLGLRLIYFSYDVKMKEKGDIPEGYSVSREKKERFSLILESASTNQTSMYLCASSLSGSTYEQYFGPGTRLTVT.

To note about this clone: Other nucleotide sequences in the sample specify the same CDR3. This chain uses TRBV19 with TRBJ1-4; 8 bases fit TRBD1. The CDR3 is 15 residues long. Germline CDR1 is LNHDA and CDR2 is SQIVND (reference sequence). V lost 1 base, J lost 8 bases, and 6 bases stayed unmatched. This CDR3 reads CASSIVGTGYEKLFF. CDR3 in DNA: TGTGCCAGTAGTATAGTTGGGACAGGATACGAAAAACTGTTTTTT.